The rows below give T cell receptor beta chains drawn from one sample of a study of prognosis after radiotherapy for stage I lung cancer. TCRdb passed the multiplex PCR reads through MiXCR, listing each CDR3 protein once. The table records approximately 22,000 distinct CDR3 sequences, around 46% of them present only once. The sequenced sample was PBMCs, obtained before or after stereotactic body radiation therapy (not recorded which). The receptors were sampled from a donor over 45 with non-small cell lung cancer. Both conserved end residues are part of each CDR3. D genes are given only for firm matches. The size entry is marked missing in some rows and otherwise reads once, few, many or a size class.

d_call	v_call	clone_size	j_call	cdr3_nt	cdr3_aa
TRBD2	TRBV5-1	NA	TRBJ2-7	TGCGCCAGCAGCCACGGAACAGTGAAAACTAGCGGGAGTTCTTACGAGCAGTACTTC	CASSHGTVKTSGSSYEQYF
NA	TRBV27	NA	TRBJ2-2	TGTGCCAGCAGTTTTGGGACTCCACCCGGGGAGCTGTTTTTT	CASSFGTPPGELFF
TRBD2	TRBV2	medium-sized	TRBJ2-7	TGTGCCAGCAGTGAAGGGCCCCCGGGGGGGGGCTACGAGCAGTACTTC	CASSEGPPGGGYEQYF
NA	TRBV5-6	once	TRBJ1-2	TGTGCCAGCAGCTTGGACGGGTATGGCTACACCTTC	CASSLDGYGYTF
TRBD1	TRBV20-1	many	TRBJ1-4	TGCAGTGCTAGAGTAGATCACAGGGGAAATGAAAAACTGTTTTTT	CSARVDHRGNEKLFF
NA	TRBV30	NA	TRBJ2-3	TGTGCCTGGAGTGTACCGGGTACAGATACGCAGTATTTT	CAWSVPGTDTQYF
NA	TRBV11-2	NA	TRBJ1-1	TGTGCCAGCAGCCCGAGGGGGGGTGGGACTGAAGCTTTCTTT	CASSPRGGGTEAFF
TRBD2	TRBV20-1	many	TRBJ2-2	TGCAGTGCTAGAGCCGGCATCGGGACTAGCGGGAGGGTCACCGGGGAGCTGTTTTTT	CSARAGIGTSGRVTGELFF
TRBD2	TRBV2	NA	TRBJ2-7	TGTGCCAGCGGACTAGCGGGACCAGTCTACGAGCAGTACTTC	CASGLAGPVYEQYF
TRBD1	TRBV5-1	many	TRBJ1-1	TGCGCCAGCAGCGTCGGACAGGGGAACACTGAAGCTTTCTTT	CASSVGQGNTEAFF
NA	TRBV7-2	many	TRBJ2-5	TGTGCCAGCAGCTCGGACACCGAAGAGACCCAGTACTTC	CASSSDTEETQYF
TRBD1	TRBV12-3/TRBV12-4	many	TRBJ2-2	TGTGCCAGCAGTTTGGACAGGGCAAACACCGGGGAGCTGTTTTTT	CASSLDRANTGELFF
NA	TRBV2	NA	TRBJ1-5	TGTGCCAGCAGTGACGAAGGGGTGGGTATCAATCAGCCCCAGCATTTT	CASSDEGVGINQPQHF
TRBD1	TRBV2	many	TRBJ2-1	TGTGCCAGCAGTGCCTACGGGACAGGGCCCCATGAGCAGTTCTTC	CASSAYGTGPHEQFF
NA	TRBV27	many	TRBJ2-3	TGTGCCAGCACCCATTTGGGACTGGGTAGCACAGATACGCAGTATTTT	CASTHLGLGSTDTQYF
TRBD2	TRBV19	NA	TRBJ2-1	TGTGCCAGTAGTATAGGACTAGCGGGAGGAAGTGAGCAGTTCTTC	CASSIGLAGGSEQFF
NA	TRBV20-1	many	TRBJ2-1	TGCAGTGCTATAAGCAGCCCAGGGGCCCCCAATGAGCAGTTCTTC	CSAISSPGAPNEQFF
NA	TRBV12-3/TRBV12-4	NA	TRBJ2-7	TGTGCCAGCAGTCGGGGGCTATTTCTAAAGCAGTACTTC	CASSRGLFLKQYF
NA	TRBV20-1	many	TRBJ2-5	TGCAGTGCTAGCGATGGGGCATTGGAGACCCAGTACTTC	CSASDGALETQYF
NA	TRBV6-2/TRBV6-3	NA	TRBJ1-6	TGTGCCAGCAGTCGGGCGGTGACCGGGTATTCACCCCTCCACTTT	CASSRAVTGYSPLHF
TRBD2	TRBV24-1	large	TRBJ2-2	TGTGCCACCAGTGATAACCTAGCGGGAGAAGGAACCGGGGAGCTGTTTTTT	CATSDNLAGEGTGELFF
TRBD2	TRBV7-9	many	TRBJ2-5	TGTGCCAGCAGCCCCCTAGCGGGAGCCACGGAGACCCAGTACTTC	CASSPLAGATETQYF
NA	TRBV20-1	many	TRBJ1-2	TGCAGTGCTTCACACGACAGGAACTATGGCTACACCTTC	CSASHDRNYGYTF
TRBD1	TRBV7-2	NA	TRBJ1-2	TGTGCCAGCAGCTTAATGGGGACAGTTCCTAACTATGGCTACACCTTC	CASSLMGTVPNYGYTF
TRBD2	TRBV6-1	once	TRBJ2-7	TGTGCCAGCAGTGAGCGCGGGAGTCTTTCCGAGCAGTACTTC	CASSERGSLSEQYF
TRBD1	TRBV12-3/TRBV12-4	many	TRBJ1-6	TGTGCCAGCAGTTTAAGTTGGACAGGGGGCTTTTCTAATTCACCCCTCCACTTT	CASSLSWTGGFSNSPLHF
NA	TRBV24-1	NA	TRBJ2-1	TGTGCCACCAGTGATTTCCCAGGGGCAGATGAGCAGTTCTTC	CATSDFPGADEQFF
NA	TRBV2	NA	TRBJ2-7	TGTGCCAGCAGTGACCAAACGGGACGGTACGAGCAGTACTTC	CASSDQTGRYEQYF